These T cell receptor beta chains were read from a single sample in a study of T cell responses to AZD1222 COVID-19 vaccine. The repertoire was sequenced with immunoSEQ multiplex PCR; TCRdb's copy has only in-frame clones and lacks some. This table has tens of thousands of clones, approximately 89% appearing once. The source material was peripheral blood, sampled on day 0 of MenACWY control vaccination. Source of these receptors: an adult in good health. Both conserved end residues are part of each CDR3. D genes are given only for firm matches. The listing skips clone size in some rows; elsewhere it reads once, few, many or a size class.

v_gene,len,j_gene,d_gene,abundance,CDR3nt,CDR3aa
TRBV20-1,13,TRBJ2-7,-,-,TGCAGTGCTCGTGACTTAAGCACCTACGAGCAGTACTTC,CSARDLSTYEQYF
TRBV9,14,TRBJ1-4,TRBD1,-,TGTGCCAGCAGCACAGACAGGGAGAATGAAAAACTGTTTTTT,CASSTDRENEKLFF
TRBV5-1,15,TRBJ1-5,-,-,TGCGCCAGCAGCTTGGGTTCCACGGGCAATCAGCCCCAGCATTTT,CASSLGSTGNQPQHF
TRBV6-1,15,TRBJ2-5,-,-,TGTGCCAGCAGTGAAGCGTGGGGGGAGTGGGAGACCCAGTACTTC,CASSEAWGEWETQYF
TRBV5-6,14,TRBJ2-6,-,once,TGTGCCAGCAGCTTGGCAAACAGGGATGGCGTCCTGACTTTC,CASSLANRDGVLTF
TRBV11-2,14,TRBJ2-5,-,once,TGTGCCAGCAGCTTAGCACAGGCACAAGAGACCCAGTACTTC,CASSLAQAQETQYF
TRBV1,15,TRBJ2-2,-,-,TGCACCAGCACTAGGAGACAAACGAACACCGGGGAGCTGTTTTTT,CTSTRRQTNTGELFF
TRBV11-2,13,TRBJ1-1,-,once,TGTGCCAGCAGCTTATCAGGGAACACTGAAGCTTTCTTT,CASSLSGNTEAFF
TRBV28,11,TRBJ2-1,-,once,TGTGCCAGCAGTTTGACCTTCAAGCAGTTCTTC,CASSLTFKQFF
TRBV5-4,16,TRBJ2-1,TRBD2,-,TGTGCCAGCACCCCCCATGAGGCTAGCGGGCGAAGTGAGCAGTTCTTC,CASTPHEASGRSEQFF
TRBV3-1/TRBV3-2,13,TRBJ2-2,-,-,TGTGCCAGCAGCCAATTTAAGCCCGGGGAGCTGTTTTTT,CASSQFKPGELFF
TRBV3-1/TRBV3-2,15,TRBJ1-1,-,-,TGTGCCAGCAGCAACCGACAGAGAATAAACACTGAAGCTTTCTTT,CASSNRQRINTEAFF
TRBV29-1,12,TRBJ2-1,TRBD2,-,TGCAGCGTTAGTAGCGGGAGGGATGAGCAGTTCTTC,CSVSSGRDEQFF
TRBV7-2,15,TRBJ2-7,TRBD1,-,TGTGCCAGCAGCTTAGCCGGGACAGGGTCGCAGGAGCAGTACTTC,CASSLAGTGSQEQYF
TRBV27,14,TRBJ1-6,TRBD1,-,TGTGCCAGCAGGGGGACAGGGGGCTATTCACCCCTCCACTTT,CASRGTGGYSPLHF
TRBV10-2,15,TRBJ2-3,TRBD2,-,TGCGCCAGCAGTAGGGACGGGGGGGCCCTCGATACGCAGTATTTT,CASSRDGGALDTQYF
TRBV27,14,TRBJ2-7,-,once,TGTGCCAGCAGTTTAATTTCAGGGGCCTACGAGCAGTACTTC,CASSLISGAYEQYF
TRBV19,13,TRBJ2-2,TRBD2,-,TGTGCCAGTCATACCGGGACTAGAGGGGAGCTGTTTTTT,CASHTGTRGELFF
TRBV19,14,TRBJ1-1,-,-,TGTGCCAGTAGTACGCGGGGAGCGGTGACTGAAGCTTTCTTT,CASSTRGAVTEAFF
TRBV7-3,14,TRBJ1-1,-,once,TGTGCCAGCAGCGACACGACACTCTCTGAAAAAGCTTTCTTT,CASSDTTLSEKAFF
TRBV27,15,TRBJ2-4,TRBD2,once,TGTGCCAGCAGTACACTAGCGGGGACGAAAAACATTCAGTACTTC,CASSTLAGTKNIQYF
TRBV28,14,TRBJ2-7,-,few,TGTGCCAGCAGTTTACCCCGGAGGGCCTACGAGCAGTACTTC,CASSLPRRAYEQYF
TRBV21-1,15,TRBJ2-5,-,-,TGTGCCAGCAGCAAGCGGGGGCTGGGAGAAGAGACCCAGTACTTC,CASSKRGLGEETQYF
TRBV3-1/TRBV3-2,14,TRBJ2-3,-,-,TGTGCCAGCAGCCAAGATATCGGTCCAGATACGCAGTATTTT,CASSQDIGPDTQYF
TRBV18,17,TRBJ1-1,TRBD1,-,TGTGCCAGCTCACCACGGACAGGGACGGTGGAGGGGACTGAAGCTTTCTTT,CASSPRTGTVEGTEAFF
TRBV29-1,13,TRBJ1-4,-,-,TGCAGCTTTAGGACAGCAACTAATGAAAAACTGTTTTTT,CSFRTATNEKLFF
TRBV6-5,15,TRBJ2-3,TRBD2,once,TGTGCCAGCAGTCCAGGACTAGCGGGCGCAGATACGCAGTATTTT,CASSPGLAGADTQYF
TRBV29-1,13,TRBJ1-4,-,-,TGCAGCGTTGAGTCACCCCCCAATGAAAAACTGTTTTTT,CSVESPPNEKLFF
TRBV28,14,TRBJ1-1,-,-,TGTGCCAGCACCCGCGGGGATATTAAAACTGAAGCTTTCTTT,CASTRGDIKTEAFF
TRBV18,14,TRBJ1-1,-,-,TGTGCCAGCTCACCACGACAGGACGGCACTGAAGCTTTCTTT,CASSPRQDGTEAFF
TRBV2,17,TRBJ2-5,TRBD2,-,TGTGCCAGCAGTGAAAGTTTGCTAGCGGGCCAGCAAGAGACCCAGTACTTC,CASSESLLAGQQETQYF
TRBV18,13,TRBJ2-7,-,-,TGTGCCAGCTCACCAAGCGCCCTCCAAGAGCAGTACTTC,CASSPSALQEQYF
TRBV18,13,TRBJ1-1,-,-,TGTGCCAGCTCTCCAGGGCTGAACACTGAAGCTTTCTTT,CASSPGLNTEAFF
TRBV3-1/TRBV3-2,16,TRBJ2-5,TRBD2,-,TGTGCCAGCAGCCAAGTGGGATTAGCGGGACAAGAGACCCAGTACTTC,CASSQVGLAGQETQYF
TRBV19,14,TRBJ1-2,-,-,TGTGCCAGTAGTTTGGGACCGACGAGTCATGGCTACACCTTC,CASSLGPTSHGYTF
TRBV10-3,12,TRBJ1-4,-,-,TGTGCCATCAGTGAGTCTGGGGAAAAACTGTTTTTT,CAISESGEKLFF